This TCR beta chain was identified in a study of cytomegalovirus exposure and HLA in healthy donors. Study-wide results and caveats: A later analysis associated 16,951 TCR beta sequences with HLA alleles at a 0.05 false discovery rate. The productive fraction for most TCR beta V segments was about 87% or about 30% in an earlier analysis. Reportedly, diagnosis of cytomegalovirus status by the classifier showed high specificity and sensitivity.

In this sample, this clone turned up a few times. Its antigen is still unknown. The V gene lost 4 bases and the J gene lost 7 bases, with 8 bases spanning the gap. Germline assignment: CDR1 WSHSY and CDR2 SAAADI. CDR3 length equals 12 residues. PCR amplification relied on 60 Vbeta primers (plus 13 Jbeta primers). Some clones are missing from TCRdb's copy, which holds only in-frame ones; the method was immunoSEQ multiplex PCR. Of some 150,000 clones detected, roughly 80% appear once; the ten largest clones hold 3.5% to 4.5%. The chain employs TRBV10-2 and TRBJ1-5; D gene unclear. Sequencing was done on a sample of PBMCs. The TCR originated in a man aged 25 to 40 in good health and CMV-seropositive. The CDR3 nucleotides are TGCGCCAGCAGTGCTACGGGGCAGCCCCAGCATTTT. The encoded protein is CASSATGQPQHF.